The next 2 T cell receptor beta chains were all read from a single sample in a study of shared clonotypes between healthy human individuals. Here immunoSEQ multiplex PCR was the method, and the copy in TCRdb shows in-frame clones only, minus some. The sample carries approximately 1.4 million clones, approximately 98% recorded once. Sequenced input: naive CD4+ T cells sorted from blood. The subset is: CD45RA+ positively selected. These receptors were collected from a man younger than 40 in good health.

A note on this clone: Other DNA sequences in this specimen translate into the identical CDR3. The rearrangement joins TRBV18 to TRBJ2-1, with TRBD1 as a possible D gene (6 bases). Germline-derived CDR1 and CDR2 are KGHSH and LQKENI. CDR3 length: 12 residues. The ends were cut back, 3 bases at V and 7 bases at J, with 7 bases in the middle. CDR3 sequence: CASSPQGNEQFF. DNA for the CDR3: TGTGCCAGCTCACCCCAGGGGAATGAGCAGTTCTTC.

Worth noting for this clone: The sample holds other DNA sequences that translate to the same CDR3. V usage is TRBV5-5 and J usage is TRBJ2-3; D gene unclear. The CDR3 covers 13 residues. V lost 0 bases and J 0 bases, leaving 2 bases between the germline ends. The V gene's germline CDR1 is SGHKS and CDR2 YYEKEE (reference sequence). The CDR3 loop reads CASSLASTDTQYF. In nucleotides, the CDR3 is TGTGCCAGCAGCTTGGCGAGCACAGATACGCAGTATTTT.